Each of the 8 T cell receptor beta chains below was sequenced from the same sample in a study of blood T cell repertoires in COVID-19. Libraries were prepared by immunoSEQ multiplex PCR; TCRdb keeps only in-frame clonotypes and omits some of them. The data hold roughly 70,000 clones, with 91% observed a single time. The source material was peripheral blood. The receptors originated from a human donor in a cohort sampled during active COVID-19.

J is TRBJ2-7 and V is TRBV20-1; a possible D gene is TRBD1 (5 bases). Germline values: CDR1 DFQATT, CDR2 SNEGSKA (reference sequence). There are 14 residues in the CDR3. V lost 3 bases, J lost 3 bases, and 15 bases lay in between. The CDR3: CSASQWGQNYEQYF. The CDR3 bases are TGCAGTGCTAGTCAATGGGGCCAAAACTACGAGCAGTACTTC.

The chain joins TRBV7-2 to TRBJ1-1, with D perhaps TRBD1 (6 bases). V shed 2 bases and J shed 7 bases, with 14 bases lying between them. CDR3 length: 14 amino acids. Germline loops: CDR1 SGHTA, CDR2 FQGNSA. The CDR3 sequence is CASSLWGRKNEAFF. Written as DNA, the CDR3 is TGTGCCAGCAGCTTATGGGGGCGGAAAAATGAAGCTTTCTTT.

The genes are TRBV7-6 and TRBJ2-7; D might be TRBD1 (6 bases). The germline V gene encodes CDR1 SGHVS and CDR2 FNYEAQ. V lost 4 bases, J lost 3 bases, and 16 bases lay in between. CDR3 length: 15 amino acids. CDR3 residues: CASSSQRNRVYEQYF. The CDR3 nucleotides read TGTGCCAGCAGCTCACAGAGAAACAGGGTCTACGAGCAGTACTTC.

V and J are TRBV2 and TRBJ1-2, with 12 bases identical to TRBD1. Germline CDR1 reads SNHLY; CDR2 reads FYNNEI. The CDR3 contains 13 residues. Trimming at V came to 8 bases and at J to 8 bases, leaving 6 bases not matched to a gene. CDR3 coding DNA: TGTGCCAGCGGGGGACAGGGGGCGCGCGGCTACACCTTC. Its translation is CASGGQGARGYTF.

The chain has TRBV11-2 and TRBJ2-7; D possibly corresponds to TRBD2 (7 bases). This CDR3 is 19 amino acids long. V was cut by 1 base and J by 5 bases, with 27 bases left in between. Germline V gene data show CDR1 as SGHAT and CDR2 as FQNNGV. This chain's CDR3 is CASSLGLFGRGGTYHEQYF. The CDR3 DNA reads TGTGCCAGCAGCTTAGGCTTATTCGGTAGGGGGGGCACTTACCACGAGCAGTACTTC.

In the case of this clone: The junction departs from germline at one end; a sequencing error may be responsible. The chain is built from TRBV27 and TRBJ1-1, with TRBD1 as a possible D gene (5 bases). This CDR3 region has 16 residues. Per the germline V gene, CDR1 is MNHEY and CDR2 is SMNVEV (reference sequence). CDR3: CASSLSTTGLNTEAFF. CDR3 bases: TGTGCCAGCAGTCTATCGACCACAGGTTTGAACACTGAAGCTTTCTTT.

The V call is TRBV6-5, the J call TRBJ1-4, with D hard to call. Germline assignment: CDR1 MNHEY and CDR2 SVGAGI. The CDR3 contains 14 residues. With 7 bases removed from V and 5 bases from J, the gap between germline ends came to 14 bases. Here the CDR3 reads CASTGGGLNEKLFF. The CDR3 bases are TGTGCCAGCACTGGCGGAGGACTCAATGAAAAACTGTTTTTT.

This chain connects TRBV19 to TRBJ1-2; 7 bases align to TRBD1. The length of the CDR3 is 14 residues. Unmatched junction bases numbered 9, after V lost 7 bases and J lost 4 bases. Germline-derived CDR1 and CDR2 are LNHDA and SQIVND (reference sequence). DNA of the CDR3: TGTGCCAGTACCAGGGGGGCAACCGTCTATGGCTACACCTTC. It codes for CASTRGATVYGYTF.